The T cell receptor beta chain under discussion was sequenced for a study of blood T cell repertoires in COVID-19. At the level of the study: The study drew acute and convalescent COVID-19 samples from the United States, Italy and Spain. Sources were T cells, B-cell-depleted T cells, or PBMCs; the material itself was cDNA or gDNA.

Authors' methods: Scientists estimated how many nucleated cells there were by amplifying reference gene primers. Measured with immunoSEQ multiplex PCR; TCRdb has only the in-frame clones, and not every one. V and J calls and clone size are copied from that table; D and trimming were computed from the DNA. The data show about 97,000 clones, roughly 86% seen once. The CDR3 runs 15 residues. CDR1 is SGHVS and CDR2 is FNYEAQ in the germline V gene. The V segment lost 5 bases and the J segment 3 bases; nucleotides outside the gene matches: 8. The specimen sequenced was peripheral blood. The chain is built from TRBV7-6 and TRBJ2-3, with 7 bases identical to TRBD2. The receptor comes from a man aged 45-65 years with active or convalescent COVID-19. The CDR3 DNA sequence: TGTGCCAGCAGCGTCGGGACTACCAAGACAGATACGCAGTATTTT. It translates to CASSVGTTKTDTQYF.